A selection of T cell receptor beta chains follows, all from one sample in a study of early T cells in non-severe SARS-CoV-2 infection. TCRdb re-called the 5' RACE reads with MiXCR, one entry per CDR3 protein. Here the sample spans about 70,000 distinct CDR3 sequences, roughly 4.5% being singletons. The sample was whole blood, taken at baseline. The receptors stem from an adult who was a healthcare worker with PCR-confirmed SARS-CoV-2 infection or an uninfected control (not recorded which). The donor label of this sample is uncertain. Both conserved end residues are part of each CDR3. The D gene is left open where the match is weak. Clone size, where shown, is once, few, many, or a class for clones that have expanded.

j_call: TRBJ2-2; d_call: TRBD2; clone_size: many; v_call: TRBV20-1; cdr3_nt: TGCAGTGCTAGAGCGGAAGGGAGGGAATTCGGGGAGCTGTTTTTT; cdr3_aa: CSARAEGREFGELFF
j_call: TRBJ1-4; d_call: TRBD1; clone_size: few; v_call: TRBV7-2; cdr3_nt: TGTGCCAGCAGCTTGGCAGGGGGTGAAAAACTGTTTTTT; cdr3_aa: CASSLAGGEKLFF
j_call: TRBJ1-3; d_call: NA; clone_size: NA; v_call: TRBV21-1; cdr3_nt: TGTGCCAGCAGCATCGACGGGGGCTCTGGAAACACCATATATTTT; cdr3_aa: CASSIDGGSGNTIYF
j_call: TRBJ2-4; d_call: NA; clone_size: NA; v_call: TRBV23-1; cdr3_nt: TGCGCCAGCAGTCAGGGTGATCCAGCCAAAAACATTCAGTACTTC; cdr3_aa: CASSQGDPAKNIQYF
j_call: TRBJ1-1; d_call: NA; clone_size: many; v_call: TRBV20-1; cdr3_nt: TGCAGTGCTAGAGATTTGAAGTCTTCTGCTGAAGCTTTCTTT; cdr3_aa: CSARDLKSSAEAFF
j_call: TRBJ1-3; d_call: TRBD1; clone_size: few; v_call: TRBV19; cdr3_nt: TGTGCCAGTAGTGACTGGACAGGGGCTGGAAACACCATATATTTT; cdr3_aa: CASSDWTGAGNTIYF
j_call: TRBJ2-3; d_call: TRBD2; clone_size: many; v_call: TRBV20-1; cdr3_nt: TGCAGTGCTACGAGACTAGCGGGGGAACCAGATACGCAGTATTTT; cdr3_aa: CSATRLAGEPDTQYF
j_call: TRBJ2-7; d_call: TRBD1; clone_size: many; v_call: TRBV5-1; cdr3_nt: TGCGCCAGCAGCCTCCGACAGGGAGCTACCCCCTACGAGCAGTACTTC; cdr3_aa: CASSLRQGATPYEQYF
j_call: TRBJ2-3; d_call: TRBD2; clone_size: NA; v_call: TRBV2; cdr3_nt: TGTGCCACCGTCTTAGGACTAGCGGGGACAGATACGCAGTATTTT; cdr3_aa: CATVLGLAGTDTQYF
j_call: TRBJ1-5; d_call: TRBD1; clone_size: many; v_call: TRBV19; cdr3_nt: TGTGCCAGTAGAACCTCCGGGACAGGGAGAGATCAGCCCCAGCATTTT; cdr3_aa: CASRTSGTGRDQPQHF
j_call: TRBJ1-2; d_call: NA; clone_size: many; v_call: TRBV7-9; cdr3_nt: TGTGCCAGCAGCCCCAGCGCGACAAGTGGCTACACCTTC; cdr3_aa: CASSPSATSGYTF
j_call: TRBJ2-7; d_call: TRBD2; clone_size: many; v_call: TRBV3-1; cdr3_nt: TGTGCCAGCAGGGCTCTGAGCGGGGGGAGCTCCTACGAGCAGTACTTC; cdr3_aa: CASRALSGGSSYEQYF
j_call: TRBJ2-5; d_call: NA; clone_size: NA; v_call: TRBV19; cdr3_nt: TGTGCCAGTAGTAGGTGGGAGACCCAGTACTTC; cdr3_aa: CASSRWETQYF
j_call: TRBJ1-6; d_call: NA; clone_size: many; v_call: TRBV6-5; cdr3_nt: TGTGCCAGCAGTTACTCGGGGGTAGCAAATTCACCCCTCCACTTT; cdr3_aa: CASSYSGVANSPLHF
j_call: TRBJ1-5; d_call: NA; clone_size: many; v_call: TRBV29-1; cdr3_nt: TGCAGCGTCGCCACAGGCCATAGCAATCAGCCCCAGCATTTT; cdr3_aa: CSVATGHSNQPQHF
j_call: TRBJ1-5; d_call: NA; clone_size: many; v_call: TRBV4-2; cdr3_nt: TGTGCCAGCAGCCAAGAGGGTAGGGAAAATCAGCCCCAGCATTTT; cdr3_aa: CASSQEGRENQPQHF
j_call: TRBJ1-5; d_call: NA; clone_size: few; v_call: TRBV28; cdr3_nt: TGTGCCAGCAGGCTAAGAGAAGTTAGCAATCAGCCCCAGCATTTT; cdr3_aa: CASRLREVSNQPQHF
j_call: TRBJ1-5; d_call: TRBD1; clone_size: many; v_call: TRBV30; cdr3_nt: TGTGCCTGGAGCCCGACAGGGAACAATCAGCCCCAGCATTTT; cdr3_aa: CAWSPTGNNQPQHF
j_call: TRBJ2-2; d_call: TRBD2; clone_size: NA; v_call: TRBV6-1; cdr3_nt: TGTGCCAGCAGTGGAGGGAGGGTCAACACCGGGGAGCTGTTTTTT; cdr3_aa: CASSGGRVNTGELFF
j_call: TRBJ2-5; d_call: NA; clone_size: NA; v_call: TRBV11-2; cdr3_nt: TGTGCCAGCAGCTTTAATGTCCAAGAGACCCAGTACTTC; cdr3_aa: CASSFNVQETQYF
j_call: TRBJ1-1; d_call: NA; clone_size: few; v_call: TRBV3-2; cdr3_nt: TGTGCCAGCAGCCAAGAACAGCGGGGCCGAATGAACACTGAAGCTTTCTTT; cdr3_aa: CASSQEQRGRMNTEAFF
j_call: TRBJ2-2; d_call: NA; clone_size: few; v_call: TRBV11-2; cdr3_nt: TGTGCCAGCAGCCCGCAGCGGGACACCCACACCGGGGAGCTGTTTTTT; cdr3_aa: CASSPQRDTHTGELFF
j_call: TRBJ2-5; d_call: NA; clone_size: many; v_call: TRBV9; cdr3_nt: TGTGCCAGCAGCGCTTGGCCTTCAGGGAACCAAGAGACCCAGTACTTC; cdr3_aa: CASSAWPSGNQETQYF
j_call: TRBJ1-5; d_call: NA; clone_size: few; v_call: TRBV20-1; cdr3_nt: TGCAGTGCCGGAACGTTTAGCAATCAGCCCCAGCATTTT; cdr3_aa: CSAGTFSNQPQHF
j_call: TRBJ1-6; d_call: NA; clone_size: NA; v_call: TRBV28; cdr3_nt: TGTGCCAGCAGTTTAACGAGGGTCCCTTATAATTCACCCCTCCACTTT; cdr3_aa: CASSLTRVPYNSPLHF
j_call: TRBJ2-7; d_call: NA; clone_size: NA; v_call: TRBV28; cdr3_nt: TGTGCCAGCAGACCACAGGGAACCTACGAGCAGTACTTC; cdr3_aa: CASRPQGTYEQYF
j_call: TRBJ1-1; d_call: NA; clone_size: NA; v_call: TRBV10-3; cdr3_nt: TGTGCCATCAGTGGGGCAGGCATGAACACTGAAGCTTTCTTT; cdr3_aa: CAISGAGMNTEAFF
j_call: TRBJ1-4; d_call: NA; clone_size: few; v_call: TRBV7-9; cdr3_nt: TGTGCCAGCAGCTATCGGGGGGCGGATGAAAAACTGTTTTTT; cdr3_aa: CASSYRGADEKLFF
j_call: TRBJ1-4; d_call: TRBD1; clone_size: many; v_call: TRBV7-9; cdr3_nt: TGTGCCAGCAGCGCCCCAGGGGGAACGCGAGAAAAACTGTTTTTT; cdr3_aa: CASSAPGGTREKLFF
j_call: TRBJ2-2; d_call: NA; clone_size: NA; v_call: TRBV7-9; cdr3_nt: TGTGCCAGCACCAAACCACTCGGAGGGGGCCTGAACACCGGGGAGCTGTTTTTT; cdr3_aa: CASTKPLGGGLNTGELFF
j_call: TRBJ1-4; d_call: NA; clone_size: many; v_call: TRBV12-3/TRBV12-4; cdr3_nt: TGTGCCAGCAGTTTTTACCTGGATGAAAAACTGTTTTTT; cdr3_aa: CASSFYLDEKLFF
j_call: TRBJ2-1; d_call: TRBD1; clone_size: many; v_call: TRBV7-8; cdr3_nt: TGTGCCAGCAGCTTAACCGGGACAGATGAGCAGTTCTTC; cdr3_aa: CASSLTGTDEQFF
j_call: TRBJ2-3; d_call: NA; clone_size: NA; v_call: TRBV7-9; cdr3_nt: TGTGCCAGCCGATCGTTGGGGACGCGAGCGGATACGCAGTATTTT; cdr3_aa: CASRSLGTRADTQYF
j_call: TRBJ1-2; d_call: TRBD1; clone_size: many; v_call: TRBV7-7; cdr3_nt: TGTGCTAGCAGCTGTGGGACAGGGGGCGAAGGGAACTATGGCTACACCTTC; cdr3_aa: CASSCGTGGEGNYGYTF
j_call: TRBJ2-5; d_call: NA; clone_size: few; v_call: TRBV4-1; cdr3_nt: TGCGCCAGCAGCCACGTAGAAGGGGCGCTCAGGGAGACCCAGTACTTC; cdr3_aa: CASSHVEGALRETQYF
j_call: TRBJ1-1; d_call: NA; clone_size: many; v_call: TRBV20-1; cdr3_nt: TGCAGTGCTGCAGGGAGCACTGAAGCTTTCTTT; cdr3_aa: CSAAGSTEAFF
j_call: TRBJ2-7; d_call: NA; clone_size: few; v_call: TRBV3-1; cdr3_nt: TGTGCCAGCAGCCAGTACAGGTCCTACGAGCAGTACTTC; cdr3_aa: CASSQYRSYEQYF
j_call: TRBJ1-1; d_call: TRBD1; clone_size: few; v_call: TRBV12-3/TRBV12-4; cdr3_nt: TGTGCCAGCAGTCCAGGGGGCGCTTTCTTT; cdr3_aa: CASSPGGAFF
j_call: TRBJ1-1; d_call: TRBD1; clone_size: many; v_call: TRBV5-1; cdr3_nt: TGCGCCAGCAGCGTAGACTCGACAGGGCCTAACACTGAAGCTTTCTTT; cdr3_aa: CASSVDSTGPNTEAFF
j_call: TRBJ2-2; d_call: NA; clone_size: NA; v_call: TRBV4-3; cdr3_nt: TGCGCCAGCAGCCAAGATCGCGGGGCGAACACCGGGGAGCTGTTTTTT; cdr3_aa: CASSQDRGANTGELFF
j_call: TRBJ2-1; d_call: TRBD2; clone_size: many; v_call: TRBV28; cdr3_nt: TGTGCCAGCAGTTTGAGGGAGGGGTCCTACAATGAGCAGTTCTTC; cdr3_aa: CASSLREGSYNEQFF
j_call: TRBJ2-7; d_call: TRBD2; clone_size: NA; v_call: TRBV13; cdr3_nt: TGTGCCAGCAGCCCCAGACTAGCGGGGGCCTACGAGCAGTACTTC; cdr3_aa: CASSPRLAGAYEQYF
j_call: TRBJ1-1; d_call: NA; clone_size: few; v_call: TRBV19; cdr3_nt: TGTGCCAGTAGTATCGGCACAGGGCCAGCTTTCTTT; cdr3_aa: CASSIGTGPAFF
j_call: TRBJ2-1; d_call: TRBD1; clone_size: NA; v_call: TRBV18; cdr3_nt: TGTGCCAGCTCACCACCGCGAGGGGACAGGATGAACAATGAGCAGTTCTTC; cdr3_aa: CASSPPRGDRMNNEQFF
j_call: TRBJ2-3; d_call: NA; clone_size: NA; v_call: TRBV28; cdr3_nt: TGTGCCAGCAGTTTTCCCGGACTATCAGATACGCAGTATTTT; cdr3_aa: CASSFPGLSDTQYF
j_call: TRBJ2-7; d_call: NA; clone_size: many; v_call: TRBV6-6; cdr3_nt: TGTGCCAGCAGTTGGAGGCAGGACTACTACGAGCAGTACTTC; cdr3_aa: CASSWRQDYYEQYF
j_call: TRBJ1-5; d_call: NA; clone_size: many; v_call: TRBV12-3/TRBV12-4; cdr3_nt: TGTGCCAGCAGTCCAAGGACCACCTATCAGCCCCAGCATTTT; cdr3_aa: CASSPRTTYQPQHF
j_call: TRBJ2-6; d_call: NA; clone_size: many; v_call: TRBV30; cdr3_nt: TGTGCCTGGAGTGTACAGGGTAAGGGCCCTTCTGGGGCCAACGTCCTGACTTTC; cdr3_aa: CAWSVQGKGPSGANVLTF
j_call: TRBJ1-2; d_call: NA; clone_size: many; v_call: TRBV5-6; cdr3_nt: TGTGCCAGCAGCTTGGATCCAGGCCTCTATGGCTACACCTTC; cdr3_aa: CASSLDPGLYGYTF
j_call: TRBJ2-2; d_call: NA; clone_size: few; v_call: TRBV15; cdr3_nt: TGTGCCACCAGCAGAGATCGGGGCCCGAACACCGGGGAGCTGTTTTTT; cdr3_aa: CATSRDRGPNTGELFF
j_call: TRBJ2-1; d_call: TRBD2; clone_size: many; v_call: TRBV7-9; cdr3_nt: TGTGCCAGCAGCAATCCAAGGGCCCGGACTAGCGGGGACAATGAGCAGTTCTTC; cdr3_aa: CASSNPRARTSGDNEQFF
j_call: TRBJ2-3; d_call: NA; clone_size: many; v_call: TRBV6-1; cdr3_nt: TGTGCCAGCAGTGAAAGGAGCAGACCAGATACGCAGTATTTT; cdr3_aa: CASSERSRPDTQYF